The following is a T cell receptor beta chain sequence with its context. Its target is not known. Trimming took off 10 bases at V and 4 bases at J, with 16 bases between the two ends. CDR1 LGHDT and CDR2 YNNKEL come from the germline V gene (reference sequence). The CDR3 loop spans 13 amino acids. Profiling relied on immunoSEQ multiplex PCR, and the TCRdb table lists in-frame clones only, not all of them. The sample has about 160,000 clones, 75% to 95% seen once. The data derive from a study of T cell responses to AZD1222 COVID-19 vaccine. Overall study findings and caveats: Once two AZD1222 doses were given, Spike-specific TCR breadth and depth went up.

V and J are TRBV3-1 (or the pseudogene TRBV3-2) and TRBJ1-1; maybe TRBD1 (5 bases). The source was peripheral blood, collected on day 0 of AZD1222 vaccination. This TCR was sampled from an adult in good health. DNA for the CDR3: TGTGCCACCAACCAAGGGGTTGGCACTGAAGCTTTCTTT. This encodes CATNQGVGTEAFF.